A single sample gave rise to the 10 T cell receptor beta chains below, sequenced in a study of OX40 agonist ivuxolimab in advanced cancers. Sequencing used immunoSEQ multiplex PCR; TCRdb keeps in-frame clones, though not all of them. Among 50,000 to 70,000 clones listed, around four fifths were seen once. Specimen: CD4+ or CD8+ T cells sorted from blood, collected in a trial of the OX40 agonist ivuxolimab. The receptor source for this set is an adult with an advanced solid tumor such as melanoma, head and neck, liver or kidney cancer.

This clone has just one count. The junction departs from germline at one end; a sequencing error may be responsible. V usage is TRBV7-7 and J usage is TRBJ2-7, with 8 bases aligning to TRBD1. This CDR3 is 14 amino acids long. Germline-derived CDR1 and CDR2 are SSHAT and FNYEAQ (reference sequence). The CDR3 DNA is TGTGCTAGCAGCTCGATAGACAGGGGCGGCGAGCAGTACTTC. Its protein product is CASSSIDRGGEQYF.

V gene TRBV5-6 combines with J gene TRBJ2-1; TRBD2 is a possible D gene (5 bases). Deletions cut 6 bases from V and 0 bases from J, with 7 bases between. Per germline, CDR1 SGHDT and CDR2 YYEEEE. The CDR3 is 13 residues long. As DNA, the CDR3 is TGTGCCAGCATGAGGGTCTCCTACAATGAGCAGTTCTTC. It codes for CASMRVSYNEQFF.

This clone was detected a few times. The chain carries TRBV6-5 and TRBJ1-2; the D gene is possibly TRBD1 (5 bases). Germline CDR1 reads MNHEY; CDR2 reads SVGAGI. V lost 6 bases and J lost 0, with 11 bases in between. This CDR3 has 14 residues. The CDR3 reads CASSPVGPNYGYTF. CDR3 coding DNA: TGTGCCAGCAGCCCCGTGGGACCTAACTATGGCTACACCTTC.

The chain links TRBV19 to TRBJ1-5, with D unresolved. There are 14 residues in the CDR3. V was cut by 5 bases and J by 7 bases, with 15 bases left in between. Germline values: CDR1 LNHDA, CDR2 SQIVND (reference sequence). For the CDR3, the DNA is TGTGCCAGTAGTCTTATATACGGGCCGCAGCCCCAGCATTTT. Translating gives CASSLIYGPQPQHF.

The genes are TRBV19 and TRBJ2-5; D is possibly TRBD1 (6 bases). The ends were cut back, 4 bases at V and 0 bases at J, with 15 bases in the middle. The CDR3 runs to 16 residues. From germline, CDR1 is LNHDA and CDR2 SQIVND (reference sequence). CDR3 sequence reads: CASSTWTAMYQETQYF. DNA of the CDR3: TGTGCCAGTAGTACCTGGACAGCTATGTACCAAGAGACCCAGTACTTC. Together with reference TRBV19 and TRBJ2-5, the CDR3 gives the full variable domain: DGGITQSPKYLFRKEGQNVTLSCEQNLNHDAMYWYRQDPGQGLRLIYYSQIVNDFQKGDIAEGYSVSREKKESFPLTVTSAQKNPTAFYLCASSTWTAMYQETQYFGPGTRLLVL.

The V call is TRBV15, the J call TRBJ2-5; TRBD1 might be the D (5 bases). CDR3 length equals 15 residues. Germline V gives CDR1 LNHNV, CDR2 YYDKDF (reference sequence). The germline V and J ends were trimmed by 0 bases and 4 bases, with 12 bases remaining between them. In DNA, the CDR3 is TGTGCCACCAGCAGAGATTGGCAGGGAAGAGAGACCCAGTACTTC. Encoded protein: CATSRDWQGRETQYF. Combining the CDR3 with reference TRBV15 and TRBJ2-5 gives the whole variable domain DAMVIQNPRYQVTQFGKPVTLSCSQTLNHNVMYWYQQKSSQAPKLLFHYYDKDFNNEADTPDNFQSRRPNTSFCFLDIRSPGLGDTAMYLCATSRDWQGRETQYFGPGTRLLVL.

V and J are TRBV5-5 and TRBJ1-6; a possible D gene is TRBD1 (5 bases). The CDR3 consists of 16 residues. Looked up from germline, CDR1 is SGHKS and CDR2 is YYEKEE (reference sequence). V was shortened by 0 bases and J by 14 bases, with 21 bases between the two germline ends. CDR3 region: CASSLVDSSAAGSLHF. CDR3 nucleotide sequence: TGTGCCAGCAGCTTGGTCGACAGCTCGGCGGCGGGGTCCCTCCACTTT.

The chain is built from TRBV6-1 and TRBJ1-5, with D possibly TRBD1 on 6 matching bases. This CDR3 has 14 amino acids. Germline V CDR1 and CDR2: MNHNS, SASEGT. Deletions cut 10 bases from V and 2 bases from J, with 15 bases between. CDR3: CAILQGGGNQPQHF. CDR3 nucleotide sequence: TGTGCCATCCTACAGGGAGGAGGCAATCAGCCCCAGCATTTT.

This chain connects TRBV28 to TRBJ1-4, with unresolved D. Deletions cut 2 bases from V and 4 bases from J, with 5 bases between. The CDR3 is made up of 13 amino acids. Germline-derived CDR1 and CDR2 are MDHEN and SYDVKM. The DNA for the CDR3 is TGTGCCAGCAGTTTAGACTATAATGAAAAACTGTTTTTT. Encoded protein: CASSLDYNEKLFF.

V and J are TRBV2 and TRBJ1-6; TRBD1 aligns across 7 bases. V gave up 1 base and J gave up 9 bases; unmatched junction bases: 3. The CDR3 totals 14 residues. Germline CDR1 is SNHLY and CDR2 is FYNNEI. CDR3 DNA: TGTGCCAGCAGTGAAGGGACAGGAACTTCACCCCTCCACTTT. Amino acid sequence: CASSEGTGTSPLHF.